This T cell receptor (beta chain) was recorded in a study of T cell changes during pregnancy in multiple sclerosis. This CDR3 spans 13 amino acids. Per the germline V gene, CDR1 is LNHDA and CDR2 is SQIVND (reference sequence). Trimming took 1 base from V and 3 from J, leaving 5 bases between them. Here immunoSEQ multiplex PCR was the method, and the copy in TCRdb shows in-frame clones only, minus some. The data show tens of thousands of clones, about 93% seen once. The specimen comprised peripheral blood, sampled in the first trimester of pregnancy. This chain uses TRBV19 with TRBJ2-3; the D is unclear. The sequence derives from a female donor with multiple sclerosis, enrolled in a pregnancy study. CDR3 amino acids: CASSIVRTDTQYF. The DNA for the CDR3 is TGTGCCAGTAGTATAGTGAGGACAGATACGCAGTATTTT.